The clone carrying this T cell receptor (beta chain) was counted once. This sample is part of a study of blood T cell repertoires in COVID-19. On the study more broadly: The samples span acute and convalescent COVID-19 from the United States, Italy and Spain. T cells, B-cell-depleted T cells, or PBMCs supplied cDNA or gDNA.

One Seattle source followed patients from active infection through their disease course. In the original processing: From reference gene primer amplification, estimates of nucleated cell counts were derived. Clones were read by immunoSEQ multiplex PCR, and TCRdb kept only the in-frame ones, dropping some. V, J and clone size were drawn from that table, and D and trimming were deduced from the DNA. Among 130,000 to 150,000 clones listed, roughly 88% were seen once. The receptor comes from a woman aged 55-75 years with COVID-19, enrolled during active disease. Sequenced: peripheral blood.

The CDR3 spells CASSASRGGYTEAFF. The CDR3 DNA sequence: TGTGCCAGCAGTGCTAGCAGGGGAGGGTACACTGAAGCTTTCTTT. The chain uses TRBV27 and TRBJ1-1; a weak D match, TRBD1 (6 bases). CDR3 length equals 15 residues. V lost 5 bases, J lost 3 bases, and 16 bases lay in between. Germline V lookup: CDR1 MNHEY, CDR2 SMNVEV (reference sequence).